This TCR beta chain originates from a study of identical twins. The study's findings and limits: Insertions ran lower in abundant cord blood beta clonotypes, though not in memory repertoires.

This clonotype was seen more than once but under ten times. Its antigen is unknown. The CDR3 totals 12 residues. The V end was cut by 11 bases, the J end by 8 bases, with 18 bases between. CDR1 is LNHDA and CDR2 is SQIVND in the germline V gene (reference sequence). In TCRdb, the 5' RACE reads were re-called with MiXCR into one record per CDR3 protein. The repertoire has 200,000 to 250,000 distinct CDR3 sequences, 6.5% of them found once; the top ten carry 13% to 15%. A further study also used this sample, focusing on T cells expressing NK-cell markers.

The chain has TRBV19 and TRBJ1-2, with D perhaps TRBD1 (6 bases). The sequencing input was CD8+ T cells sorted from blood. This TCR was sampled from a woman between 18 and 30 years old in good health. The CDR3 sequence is CASLTGLFGYTF. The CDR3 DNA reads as TGTGCCTCCCTAACAGGGCTCTTCGGCTACACCTTC.